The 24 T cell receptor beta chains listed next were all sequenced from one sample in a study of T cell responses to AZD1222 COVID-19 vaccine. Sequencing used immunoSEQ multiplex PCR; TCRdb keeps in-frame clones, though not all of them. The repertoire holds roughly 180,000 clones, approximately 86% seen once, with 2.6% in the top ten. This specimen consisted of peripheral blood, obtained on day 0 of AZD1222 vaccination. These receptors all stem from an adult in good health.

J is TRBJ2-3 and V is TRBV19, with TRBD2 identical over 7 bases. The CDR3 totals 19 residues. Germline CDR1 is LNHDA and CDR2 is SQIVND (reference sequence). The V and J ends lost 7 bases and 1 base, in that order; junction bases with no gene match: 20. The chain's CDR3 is CASTGGLNPRPGGTDTQYF. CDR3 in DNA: TGTGCCAGTACGGGGGGACTTAACCCGAGACCCGGGGGCACAGATACGCAGTATTTT.

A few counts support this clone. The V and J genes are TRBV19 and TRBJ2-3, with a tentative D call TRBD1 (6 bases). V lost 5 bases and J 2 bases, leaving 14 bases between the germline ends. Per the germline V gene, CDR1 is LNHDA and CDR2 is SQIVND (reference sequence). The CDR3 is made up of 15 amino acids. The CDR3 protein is CASSPQTGPTDTQYF. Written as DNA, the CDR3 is TGTGCCAGTAGTCCCCAGACAGGACCCACAGATACGCAGTATTTT.

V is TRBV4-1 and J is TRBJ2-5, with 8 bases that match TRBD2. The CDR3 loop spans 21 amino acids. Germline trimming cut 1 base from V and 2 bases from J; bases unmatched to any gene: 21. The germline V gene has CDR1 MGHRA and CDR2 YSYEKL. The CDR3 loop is CASSQAPSGRTANAKQETQYF. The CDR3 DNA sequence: TGCGCCAGCAGCCAAGCCCCCAGCGGGAGAACCGCCAACGCAAAGCAAGAGACCCAGTACTTC.

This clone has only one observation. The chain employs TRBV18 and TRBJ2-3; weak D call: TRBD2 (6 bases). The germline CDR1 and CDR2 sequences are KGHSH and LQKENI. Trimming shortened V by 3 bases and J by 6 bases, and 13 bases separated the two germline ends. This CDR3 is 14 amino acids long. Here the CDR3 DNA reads TGTGCCAGCTCACCCGCTAGCGATGGCGATACGCAGTATTTT. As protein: CASSPASDGDTQYF. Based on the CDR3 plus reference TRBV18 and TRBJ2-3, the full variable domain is NAGVMQNPRHLVRRRGQEARLRCSPMKGHSHVYWYRQLPEEGLKFMVYLQKENIIDESGMPKERFSAEFPKEGPSILRIQQVVRGDSAAYFCASSPASDGDTQYFGPGTRLTVL.

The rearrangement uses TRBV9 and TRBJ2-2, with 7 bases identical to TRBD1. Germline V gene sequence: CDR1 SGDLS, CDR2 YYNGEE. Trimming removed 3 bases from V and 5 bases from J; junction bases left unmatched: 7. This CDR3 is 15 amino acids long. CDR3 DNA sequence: TGTGCCAGCAGCGCCCGGGACAGTGGGACCGGGGAGCTGTTTTTT. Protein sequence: CASSARDSGTGELFF. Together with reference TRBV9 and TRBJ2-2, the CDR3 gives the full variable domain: DSGVTQTPKHLITATGQRVTLRCSPRSGDLSVYWYQQSLDQGLQFLIQYYNGEERAKGNILERFSAQQFPDLHSELNLSSLELGDSALYFCASSARDSGTGELFFGEGSRLTVL.

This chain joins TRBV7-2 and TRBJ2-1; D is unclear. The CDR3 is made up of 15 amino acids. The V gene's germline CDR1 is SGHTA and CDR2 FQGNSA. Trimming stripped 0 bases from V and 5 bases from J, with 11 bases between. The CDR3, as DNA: TGTGCCAGCAGCTTAGCCCCCAGCGACAACAATGAGCAGTTCTTC. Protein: CASSLAPSDNNEQFF.

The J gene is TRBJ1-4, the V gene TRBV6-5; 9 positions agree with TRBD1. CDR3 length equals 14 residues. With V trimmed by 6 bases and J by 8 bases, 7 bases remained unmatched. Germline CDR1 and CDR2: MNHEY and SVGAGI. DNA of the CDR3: TGTGCCAGCAGGAAAGGACAGGGGAAGGAAAAACTGTTTTTT. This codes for CASRKGQGKEKLFF.

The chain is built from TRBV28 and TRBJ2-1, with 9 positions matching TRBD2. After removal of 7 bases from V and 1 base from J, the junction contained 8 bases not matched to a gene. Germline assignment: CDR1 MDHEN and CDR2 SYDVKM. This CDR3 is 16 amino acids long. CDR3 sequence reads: CASKRGLAGSYNEQFF. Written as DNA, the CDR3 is TGTGCCAGCAAGCGCGGGCTAGCGGGATCCTACAATGAGCAGTTCTTC.

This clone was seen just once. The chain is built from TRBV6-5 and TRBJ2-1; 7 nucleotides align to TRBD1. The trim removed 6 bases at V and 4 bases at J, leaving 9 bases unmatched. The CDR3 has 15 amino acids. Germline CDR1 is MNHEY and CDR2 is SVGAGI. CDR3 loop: CASSPTGFGYNEQFF. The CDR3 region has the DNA TGTGCCAGCAGCCCGACAGGGTTTGGGTACAATGAGCAGTTCTTC.

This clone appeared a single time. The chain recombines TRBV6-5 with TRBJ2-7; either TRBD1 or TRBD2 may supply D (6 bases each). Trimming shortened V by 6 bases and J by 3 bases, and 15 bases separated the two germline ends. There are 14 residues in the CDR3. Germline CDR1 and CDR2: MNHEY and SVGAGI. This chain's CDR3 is CASRDGGTYYEQYF. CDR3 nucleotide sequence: TGTGCCAGCAGGGACGGCGGGACATACTACGAGCAGTACTTC.

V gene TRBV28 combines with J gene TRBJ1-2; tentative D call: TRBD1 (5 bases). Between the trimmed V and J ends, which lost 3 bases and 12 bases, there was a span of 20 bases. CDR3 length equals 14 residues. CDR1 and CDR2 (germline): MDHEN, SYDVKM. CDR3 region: CASSLHPGGVVNTF. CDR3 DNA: TGTGCCAGCAGTTTGCATCCTGGGGGTGTGGTTAACACCTTC.

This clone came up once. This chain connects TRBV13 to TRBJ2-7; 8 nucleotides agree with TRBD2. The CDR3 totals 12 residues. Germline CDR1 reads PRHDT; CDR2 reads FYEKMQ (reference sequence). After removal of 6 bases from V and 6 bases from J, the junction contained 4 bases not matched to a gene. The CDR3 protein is CASSQRGGEQYF. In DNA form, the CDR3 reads TGTGCCAGCAGTCAACGGGGGGGCGAGCAGTACTTC.

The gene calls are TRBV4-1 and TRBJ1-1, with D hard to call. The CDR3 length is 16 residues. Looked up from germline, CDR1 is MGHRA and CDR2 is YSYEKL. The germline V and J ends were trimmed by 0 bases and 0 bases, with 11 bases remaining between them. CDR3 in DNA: TGCGCCAGCAGCCAAGAACCTCCCCCAATGAACACTGAAGCTTTCTTT. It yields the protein CASSQEPPPMNTEAFF.

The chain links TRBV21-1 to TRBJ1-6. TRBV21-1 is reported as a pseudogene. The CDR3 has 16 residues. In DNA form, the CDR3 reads TGTGCCAGCAGCAAAGAAGGAGGAGGGAGGTGGTCACCCCTCCACTTT. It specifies CASSKEGGGRWSPLHF.

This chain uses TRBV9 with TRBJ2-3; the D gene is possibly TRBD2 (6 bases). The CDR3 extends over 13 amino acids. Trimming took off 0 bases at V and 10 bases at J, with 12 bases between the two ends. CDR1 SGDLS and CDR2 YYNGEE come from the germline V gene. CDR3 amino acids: CASSVDGSGAQYF. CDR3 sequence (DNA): TGTGCCAGCAGCGTAGACGGTAGCGGTGCGCAGTATTTT. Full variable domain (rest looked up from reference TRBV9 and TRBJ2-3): DSGVTQTPKHLITATGQRVTLRCSPRSGDLSVYWYQQSLDQGLQFLIQYYNGEERAKGNILERFSAQQFPDLHSELNLSSLELGDSALYFCASSVDGSGAQYFGPGTRLTVL.

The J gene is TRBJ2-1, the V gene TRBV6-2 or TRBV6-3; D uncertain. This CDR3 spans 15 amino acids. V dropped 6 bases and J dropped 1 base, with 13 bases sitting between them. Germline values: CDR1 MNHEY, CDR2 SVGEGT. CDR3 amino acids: CASSDRSASYNEQFF. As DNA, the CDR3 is TGTGCCAGCAGCGACCGGAGTGCGTCCTACAATGAGCAGTTCTTC.

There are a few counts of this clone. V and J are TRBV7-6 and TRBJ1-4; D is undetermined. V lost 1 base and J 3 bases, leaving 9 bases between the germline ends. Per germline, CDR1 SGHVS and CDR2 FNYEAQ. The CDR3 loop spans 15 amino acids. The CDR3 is CASSLEGSSNEKLFF. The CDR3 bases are TGTGCCAGCAGCTTAGAGGGCAGCTCTAATGAAAAACTGTTTTTT.

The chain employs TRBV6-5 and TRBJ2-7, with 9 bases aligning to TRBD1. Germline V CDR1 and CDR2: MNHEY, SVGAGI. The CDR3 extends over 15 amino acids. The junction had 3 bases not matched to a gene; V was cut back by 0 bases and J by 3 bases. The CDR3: CASSYSGQGRYEQYF. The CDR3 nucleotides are TGTGCCAGCAGTTACTCGGGACAGGGTCGCTACGAGCAGTACTTC.

CDR3 region: CASIPGTGADTEAFF. The CDR3 nucleotides read TGTGCCAGCATCCCCGGGACAGGGGCCGACACTGAAGCTTTCTTT. V gene TRBV5-8 combines with J gene TRBJ1-1; 10 positions match TRBD1. Germline values: CDR1 SGHTS, CDR2 YDEGEE. The trim removed 6 bases at V and 3 bases at J, leaving 8 bases unmatched. The CDR3 spans 15 residues.

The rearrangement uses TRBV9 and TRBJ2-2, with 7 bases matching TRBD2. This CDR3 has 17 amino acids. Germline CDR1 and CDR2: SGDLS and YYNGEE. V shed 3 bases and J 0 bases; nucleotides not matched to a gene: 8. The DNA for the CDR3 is TGTGCCAGCAGCGGCTACTCTAGCGGCCCGAACACCGGGGAGCTGTTTTTT. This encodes CASSGYSSGPNTGELFF.

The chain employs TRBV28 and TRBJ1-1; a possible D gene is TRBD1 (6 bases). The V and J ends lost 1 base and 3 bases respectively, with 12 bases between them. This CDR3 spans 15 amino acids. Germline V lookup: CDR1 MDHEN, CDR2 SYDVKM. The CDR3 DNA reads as TGTGCCAGCAGTTTATTAGCGGGGGCGGACACTGAAGCTTTCTTT. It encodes CASSLLAGADTEAFF.

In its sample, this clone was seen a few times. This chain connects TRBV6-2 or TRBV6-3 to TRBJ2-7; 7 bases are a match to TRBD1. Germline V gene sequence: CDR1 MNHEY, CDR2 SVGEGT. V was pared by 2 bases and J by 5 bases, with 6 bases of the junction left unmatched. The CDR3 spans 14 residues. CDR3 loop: CASSYPTGNNEQYF. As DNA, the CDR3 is TGTGCCAGCAGTTACCCGACAGGGAATAACGAGCAGTACTTC.

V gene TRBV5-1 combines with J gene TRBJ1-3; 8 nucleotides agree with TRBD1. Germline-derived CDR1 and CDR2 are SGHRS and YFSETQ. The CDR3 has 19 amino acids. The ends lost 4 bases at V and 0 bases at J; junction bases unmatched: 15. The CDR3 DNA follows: TGCGCCAGCAGCCCGGGGACAGGCCATAGGCCGTACTCTGGAAACACCATATATTTT. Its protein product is CASSPGTGHRPYSGNTIYF.

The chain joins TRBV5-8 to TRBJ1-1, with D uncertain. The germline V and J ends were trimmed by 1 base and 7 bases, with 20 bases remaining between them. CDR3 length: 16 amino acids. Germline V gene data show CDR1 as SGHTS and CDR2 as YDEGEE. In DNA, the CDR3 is TGTGCCAGCAGCTTGAGGGCGTCCCCCGTTTCAATTGAAGCTTTCTTT. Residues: CASSLRASPVSIEAFF.